These 27 T cell receptor beta chains were all obtained from the same sample, sequenced in a study of patients and donors after allogeneic stem cell transplantation. In TCRdb, the RT-PCR reads were re-called with MiXCR into one record per CDR3 protein. Of around 200,000 distinct CDR3 sequences in the sample, around two fifths were seen once. The sequenced material came from blood, either unsorted or a sorted T cell fraction (not recorded which). These receptors all stem from a human donor who was either an allogeneic HSCT recipient or a stem cell or donor lymphocyte infusion donor (not recorded which). It is not recorded whose cells these are; they may come from a transplant donor.

The chain combines TRBV20-1 with TRBJ1-2; D uncertain. V shed 1 base and J shed 6 bases, with 18 bases lying between them. Germline lookup yields CDR1 DFQATT and CDR2 SNEGSKA (reference sequence). The CDR3 sequence is 15 residues long. Here the CDR3 DNA reads TGCAGTGCTAGAGGTTTTAGGAGGGAGGCGGATGGCTACACCTTC. Translation: CSARGFRREADGYTF.

This clonotype has a handful of counts. The rearrangement links TRBV12-3 or TRBV12-4 to TRBJ2-1; D is unclear. V lost 2 bases, J lost 10 bases, and 9 bases lay in between. This CDR3 region has 12 residues. CDR3 sequence reads: CASSLLSIEQFF. CDR3 coding DNA: TGTGCCAGCAGTTTACTGTCAATAGAGCAGTTCTTC.

This clonotype turned up a few times. This chain uses TRBV20-1 with TRBJ1-2, with TRBD1 as a possible D gene (6 bases). CDR3 length: 16 amino acids. Per germline, CDR1 DFQATT and CDR2 SNEGSKA (reference sequence). Trimming took 1 base from V and 1 from J, leaving 16 bases between them. CDR3 protein: CSARGLAGALNYGYTF. DNA of the CDR3: TGCAGTGCTAGAGGTTTGGCAGGGGCGCTTAACTATGGCTACACCTTC.

The rearrangement joins TRBV12-3 or TRBV12-4 to TRBJ1-1; no reliable D call. The CDR3 sequence is 13 residues long. Trimming pared 7 bases from V and 4 bases from J, leaving 13 bases between. The CDR3 nucleotides are TGTGCCAGCAAATCCCAGGAGGGCACTGAAGCTTTCTTT. Residues: CASKSQEGTEAFF.

The CDR3 region has the DNA TGTGCCAGCAGCCAAGCCAGCGAGGAAAAACTGTTTTTT. This translates into CASSQASEEKLFF. The V and J genes are TRBV4-2 and TRBJ1-4; no firm D call. The CDR3 is made up of 13 amino acids. The V gene's germline CDR1 is LGHNA and CDR2 YNFKEQ. The V end was cut by 1 base, the J end by 8 bases, with 8 bases between.

This clonotype appeared a few times. The V gene is TRBV5-1, the J gene TRBJ1-1; tentative D call: TRBD1 (6 bases). CDR1 and CDR2 (germline): SGHRS, YFSETQ. Trimming took off 3 bases at V and 1 base at J, with 13 bases between the two ends. CDR3 length equals 15 residues. The CDR3 is CASSSPDSWNTEAFF. The DNA for the CDR3 is TGCGCCAGCAGCTCTCCGGACAGCTGGAACACTGAAGCTTTCTTT.

This chain joins TRBV7-8 and TRBJ1-1; weak D call: TRBD1 (5 bases). This CDR3 region has 17 residues. CDR1 and CDR2 from the germline V gene are SGHVS and FQNEAQ. The germline V and J ends were trimmed by 3 bases and 1 base, with 18 bases remaining between them. The CDR3 coding sequence is TGTGCCAGCAGCTTGACCGGGACGGCAGTTTCGAACACTGAAGCTTTCTTT. Its translation is CASSLTGTAVSNTEAFF. The whole variable domain, remainder taken from reference TRBV7-8 and TRBJ1-1, is GAGVSQSPRYKVAKRGQDVALRCDPISGHVSLFWYQQALGQGPEFLTYFQNEAQLDKSGLPSDRFFAERPEGSVSTLKIQRTQQEDSAVYLCASSLTGTAVSNTEAFFGQGTRLTVV.

This rearrangement joins TRBV4-1 to TRBJ1-4; maybe TRBD1 (5 bases). Trimming pared 6 bases from V and 4 bases from J, leaving 15 bases between. Germline CDR1 is MGHRA and CDR2 is YSYEKL. The CDR3 loop spans 15 amino acids. CDR3 loop: CASSRTAGVNEKLFF. The DNA of the CDR3 is TGCGCCAGCAGTCGTACCGCGGGGGTTAATGAAAAACTGTTTTTT.

There are a few counts of this clonotype. The chain couples TRBV6-4 to TRBJ1-5; D gene ambiguous. Trimming removed 4 bases at V and 9 bases at J, with 19 bases between. The CDR3 spans 15 residues. Germline CDR1 is MRHNA and CDR2 is SNTAGT. DNA for the CDR3: TGTGCCAGCAGTGGACGGGCCCTCCACCCACCGCCCCAGCATTTT. This sequence encodes CASSGRALHPPPQHF.

Only a few counts were recorded for this clonotype. This chain uses TRBV18 with TRBJ1-1; D unclear. V lost 1 base to trimming and J lost 3 bases, with 12 bases between them. The CDR3 length is 15 residues. The germline gives CDR1 KGHSH, CDR2 LQKENI. The CDR3 sequence: CASSPRQTTDTEAFF. CDR3 sequence (DNA): TGTGCCAGCTCACCACGGCAAACTACTGACACTGAAGCTTTCTTT.

This clonotype showed up just a few times. The CDR3 protein is CASPGSEAFF. CDR3 in DNA: TGTGCCAGCCCAGGCTCTGAAGCTTTCTTT. This chain connects TRBV2 to TRBJ1-1; D is uncertain. The CDR3 covers 10 residues. V shed 8 bases and J shed 6 bases, with 7 bases lying between them. Germline V lookup: CDR1 SNHLY, CDR2 FYNNEI.

The V call is TRBV28, the J call TRBJ1-2; D uncertain. The CDR3 contains 12 residues. Trimming took off 5 bases at V and 6 bases at J, with 10 bases between the two ends. The V gene's germline CDR1 is MDHEN and CDR2 SYDVKM. This CDR3 reads CASSLLRNGYTF. The CDR3 DNA reads TGTGCCAGCAGTCTCTTGAGGAATGGCTACACCTTC.

The rearrangement links TRBV18 to TRBJ2-1; D is perhaps TRBD1 (6 bases). Germline CDR1 is KGHSH and CDR2 is LQKENI. The CDR3 extends over 13 amino acids. V was shortened by 0 bases and J by 11 bases, with 11 bases between the two germline ends. This CDR3 is CASSPPGQPQQFF. CDR3 DNA: TGTGCCAGCTCACCACCCGGACAGCCTCAGCAGTTCTTC.

The table lists this clonotype with many counts. The chain employs TRBV7-8 and TRBJ1-1; TRBD1 might be the D (5 bases). Germline values: CDR1 SGHVS, CDR2 FQNEAQ. This CDR3 is built from 15 residues. The ends were cut back, 1 base at V and 1 base at J, with 10 bases in the middle. Here the CDR3 DNA reads TGTGCCAGCAGCTTAGGGGCGGGGACGAACACTGAAGCTTTCTTT. Its protein product is CASSLGAGTNTEAFF.

The chain links TRBV4-1 to TRBJ1-1; tentatively, D is TRBD1 (5 bases). The CDR3 is 16 amino acids. Between the trimmed V and J ends, which lost 1 base and 1 base, there was a span of 13 bases. Germline CDR1 is MGHRA and CDR2 is YSYEKL. Here the CDR3 DNA reads TGCGCCAGCAGCCAAGCCCAACAGGTCGGGAACACTGAAGCTTTCTTT. Translated: CASSQAQQVGNTEAFF.

This clonotype came up a few times. The chain couples TRBV4-3 to TRBJ1-2; TRBD1 agrees at 8 bases. The CDR3 contains 15 residues. CDR1 is LGHNA and CDR2 is YSLEER in the germline V gene. The ends lost 0 bases at V and 4 bases at J; junction bases unmatched: 4. This chain's CDR3 is CASSQDWTGSYGYTF. CDR3 sequence (DNA): TGCGCCAGCAGCCAAGATTGGACAGGGAGCTATGGCTACACCTTC.

The V call is TRBV7-9, the J call TRBJ1-6; D is unresolved. The CDR3 is made up of 17 amino acids. V shed 5 bases and J shed 4 bases, with 18 bases lying between them. Germline V lookup: CDR1 SEHNR, CDR2 FQNEAQ (reference sequence). CDR3 loop: CASSSSTHARYNSPLHF. CDR3 DNA sequence: TGTGCCAGCAGCAGCTCTACCCACGCCCGATATAATTCACCCCTCCACTTT.

The chain joins TRBV11-2 to TRBJ2-5; 9 nucleotides match TRBD2. J gave up 3 bases and V 5 bases, and 7 bases lay outside the gene matches. This CDR3 is built from 15 residues. The germline CDR1 and CDR2 sequences are SGHAT and FQNNGV. CDR3 in DNA: TGTGCCAGCAGCCGAGCGGGGGGCTCCAAAGAGACCCAGTACTTC. Its protein product is CASSRAGGSKETQYF. The variable domain in full, completed from reference TRBV11-2 and TRBJ2-5, reads EAGVAQSPRYKIIEKRQSVAFWCNPISGHATLYWYQQILGQGPKLLIQFQNNGVVDDSQLPKDRFSAERLKGVDSTLKIQPAKLEDSAVYLCASSRAGGSKETQYFGPGTRLLVL.

J is TRBJ1-1 and V is TRBV6-5, with a possible D match to TRBD1 (5 bases). CDR1 is MNHEY, CDR2 SVGAGI, per germline. V was cut by 5 bases and J by 4 bases, with 17 bases left in between. This CDR3 has 15 amino acids. Here the CDR3 DNA reads TGTGCCAGCAGTCACAGGATTGGGAGGAGCACTGAAGCTTTCTTT. Encoded protein: CASSHRIGRSTEAFF.

CDR3 protein: CASSFQGIGAFF. As DNA, the CDR3 is TGTGCCAGCAGCTTTCAGGGTATCGGAGCTTTCTTT. V and J are TRBV7-9 and TRBJ1-1, with D perhaps TRBD1 (5 bases). In germline, CDR1 is SEHNR, CDR2 FQNEAQ (reference sequence). The CDR3 runs to 12 residues. The germline V and J ends were trimmed by 3 bases and 10 bases, with 12 bases remaining between them. The complete variable domain, with remaining parts taken from reference TRBV7-9 and TRBJ1-1, reads DTGVSQNPRHKITKRGQNVTFRCDPISEHNRLYWYRQTLGQGPEFLTYFQNEAQLEKSRLLSDRFSAERPKGSFSTLEIQRTEQGDSAMYLCASSFQGIGAFFGQGTRLTVV.

V gene TRBV28 combines with J gene TRBJ2-5, with D uncertain. The CDR3 length is 12 residues. CDR1 and CDR2 (germline): MDHEN, SYDVKM. Between the trimmed V and J ends, which lost 7 bases and 5 bases, there was a span of 11 bases. CDR3 sequence (DNA): TGTGCCAGCACCTCTTATCCGGAGACCCAGTACTTC. Its protein product is CASTSYPETQYF.

This clonotype was found a few times. The chain joins TRBV12-3 or TRBV12-4 to TRBJ1-1; D not certain. V was clipped by 1 base and J by 11 bases, with 8 bases between them. The CDR3 has 11 amino acids. In nucleotides, the CDR3 is TGTGCCAGCAGTTTAGGCCGGGCGGCTTTCTTT. Protein: CASSLGRAAFF.

This rearrangement joins TRBV28 to TRBJ2-3; tentatively, D is TRBD2 (6 bases). Germline loops: CDR1 MDHEN, CDR2 SYDVKM. Deletions cut 2 bases from V and 1 base from J, with 10 bases between. This CDR3 has 15 residues. This chain's CDR3 is CASSLLARGTDTQYF. The DNA for the CDR3 is TGTGCCAGCAGTTTACTAGCGCGCGGCACAGATACGCAGTATTTT.

Only a few counts were recorded for this clonotype. The chain is built from TRBV27 and TRBJ2-7; D is unresolved. Looked up from germline, CDR1 is MNHEY and CDR2 is SMNVEV (reference sequence). This CDR3 has 14 residues. Trimming removed 3 bases at V and 3 bases at J, with 12 bases between. This CDR3 reads CASSFLGKDYEQYF. The CDR3, as DNA: TGTGCCAGCAGTTTTTTGGGGAAAGACTACGAGCAGTACTTC.

The chain carries TRBV2 and TRBJ2-5; maybe TRBD2 (5 bases). Trimming took 8 bases from V and 7 from J, leaving 11 bases between them. The length of the CDR3 is 11 residues. The germline gives CDR1 SNHLY, CDR2 FYNNEI. CDR3 in amino acids: CASGPRGTQYF. The CDR3 bases are TGTGCCAGCGGGCCTCGGGGGACCCAGTACTTC.

This clonotype was recorded a few times. The chain is built from TRBV28 and TRBJ2-3; maybe TRBD2 (5 bases). This CDR3 is built from 17 residues. The germline gives CDR1 MDHEN, CDR2 SYDVKM. Between the trimmed V and J ends, which lost 5 bases and 0 bases, there was a span of 18 bases. CDR3 in amino acids: CASSLLPSSSSTDTQYF. CDR3 DNA: TGTGCCAGCAGTCTACTCCCTAGCAGCTCTAGCACAGATACGCAGTATTTT. The full variable domain, with the rest looked up from reference TRBV28 and TRBJ2-3, is DVKVTQSSRYLVKRTGEKVFLECVQDMDHENMFWYRQDPGLGLRLIYFSYDVKMKEKGDIPEGYSVSREKKERFSLILESASTNQTSMYLCASSLLPSSSSTDTQYFGPGTRLTVL.

The CDR3 nucleotides read TGCGCCAGCAGCGAGTACAATGAGCAGTTCTTC. Its translation is CASSEYNEQFF. This chain uses TRBV5-1 with TRBJ2-1, with D unresolved. Germline V gene sequence: CDR1 SGHRS, CDR2 YFSETQ. The CDR3 is made up of 11 amino acids. V dropped 4 bases and J dropped 4 bases, with 3 bases sitting between them. The whole variable domain, remainder taken from reference TRBV5-1 and TRBJ2-1, is KAGVTQTPRYLIKTRGQQVTLSCSPISGHRSVSWYQQTPGQGLQFLFEYFSETQRNKGNFPGRFSGRQFSNSRSEMNVSTLELGDSALYLCASSEYNEQFFGPGTRLTVL.